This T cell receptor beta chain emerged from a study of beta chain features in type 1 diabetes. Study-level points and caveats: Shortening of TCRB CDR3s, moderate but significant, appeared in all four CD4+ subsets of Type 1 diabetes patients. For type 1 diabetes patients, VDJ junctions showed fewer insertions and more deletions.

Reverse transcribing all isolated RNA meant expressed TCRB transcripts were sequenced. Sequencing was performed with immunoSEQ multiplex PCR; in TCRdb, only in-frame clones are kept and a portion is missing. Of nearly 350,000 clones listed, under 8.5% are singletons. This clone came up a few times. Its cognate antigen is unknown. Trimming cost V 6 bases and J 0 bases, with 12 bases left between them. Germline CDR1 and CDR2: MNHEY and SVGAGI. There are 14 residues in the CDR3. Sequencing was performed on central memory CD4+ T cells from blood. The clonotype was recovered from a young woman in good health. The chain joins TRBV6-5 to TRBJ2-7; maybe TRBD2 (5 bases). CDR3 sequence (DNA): TGTGCCAGCAGGCGGACTGCCAGCTCCTACGAGCAGTACTTC. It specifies CASRRTASSYEQYF.